This T cell receptor beta chain was found in a study of response to subunit inactivated influenza vaccine. TCRdb processed the RT-PCR reads anew with MiXCR; each CDR3 protein has one entry. The sample lists roughly 170,000 distinct CDR3 sequences; around 9% were seen once. Germline loops: CDR1 ENHRY, CDR2 SYGVKD. Trimming removed 2 bases from V and 0 bases from J, with 13 bases in between. The CDR3 has 16 amino acids. This clonotype came up many times. The material sequenced was non-naive T cells sorted from PBMCs, taken on the day of vaccination. This TCR was recovered from a man aged 45-65 years who received an inactivated influenza vaccine. The rearrangement uses TRBV10-3 and TRBJ1-2; D is unresolved. DNA for the CDR3: TGTGCCATCAGTGAGAGTGGTGGGCCGGCTAACTATGGCTACACCTTC. Translated, it gives CAISESGGPANYGYTF.